This is a list of T cell receptor beta chains from one sample in a study of identical twins. TCRdb fed the 5' RACE reads into MiXCR, producing one record per CDR3 protein. Of 1.5 million to 2 million distinct CDR3 sequences listed, less than 40% are singletons. Sequenced material: cord blood. These receptors were taken from a newborn girl in good health. CDR3s include the opening cysteine and the closing phenylalanine or tryptophan. The D gene is left open where the match is weak. Not all rows give a size; the values are once, few, many and, for expanded clones, a class.

v_call	d_call	j_call	clone_size	cdr3_aa	cdr3_nt
TRBV25-1	TRBD1	TRBJ1-1	-	CASSELQGGAFF	TGTGCCAGCAGTGAATTACAGGGGGGAGCTTTCTTT
TRBV6-6	TRBD1	TRBJ1-5	-	CASSYRDRDQPQHF	TGTGCCAGCAGTTACCGGGACAGGGATCAGCCCCAGCATTTT
TRBV4-1	TRBD2	TRBJ2-3	-	CASSQPTSGVSTDTQYF	TGCGCCAGCAGCCAGCCGACTAGCGGGGTTAGCACAGATACGCAGTATTTT
TRBV20-1	-	TRBJ2-3	few	CSAAPRTDTQYF	TGCAGTGCGGCGCCCCGCACAGATACGCAGTATTTT
TRBV12-3/TRBV12-4	-	TRBJ2-7	-	CASSRTRPVPSYEQYF	TGTGCCAGCAGCCGAACGAGACCGGTCCCCTCCTACGAGCAGTACTTC
TRBV5-1	TRBD2	TRBJ2-1	-	CASSLRTSGRAAYNEQFF	TGCGCCAGCAGCTTGAGGACTAGCGGGAGGGCTGCGTACAATGAGCAGTTCTTC
TRBV5-1	-	TRBJ2-3	few	CASSYGQRTDTQYF	TGCGCCAGCAGCTATGGACAAAGGACAGATACGCAGTATTTT
TRBV19	-	TRBJ2-5	-	CASSRVLVQETQYF	TGTGCCAGTAGTAGGGTTCTAGTTCAAGAGACCCAGTACTTC
TRBV28	-	TRBJ1-2	-	CASSLLTASPYGYTF	TGTGCCAGCAGTTTACTCACGGCGTCTCCCTATGGCTACACCTTC
TRBV20-1	TRBD1	TRBJ1-6	few	CSARKGQGRSPLHF	TGCAGTGCTAGAAAGGGACAGGGACGATCACCCCTCCACTTT
TRBV3-1	TRBD1	TRBJ2-7	-	CASSQDMAGGYEQYF	TGTGCCAGCAGCCAAGATATGGCAGGGGGCTACGAGCAGTACTTC
TRBV28	TRBD2	TRBJ2-1	few	CASSSSTSGRYNEQFF	TGTGCCAGCAGTTCATCGACTAGCGGGAGATACAATGAGCAGTTCTTC
TRBV7-9	TRBD1	TRBJ1-1	-	CASSPSGQGYVGTEAFF	TGTGCCAGCAGCCCATCGGGACAGGGATATGTGGGCACTGAAGCTTTCTTT
TRBV20-1	-	TRBJ2-1	few	CSAGRRGNEQFF	TGCAGTGCCGGGCGGAGAGGCAATGAGCAGTTCTTC
TRBV4-2	-	TRBJ2-5	many	CASSQERLAFIETQYF	TGTGCCAGCAGCCAAGAAAGGCTAGCGTTTATAGAGACCCAGTACTTC
TRBV6-1	TRBD2	TRBJ2-1	-	CATSAGGIYNEQFF	TGTGCCACCTCAGCGGGGGGGATCTACAATGAGCAGTTCTTC
TRBV6-7	TRBD1	TRBJ1-2	few	CAGDRGPYGYTF	TGTGCCGGGGACAGAGGCCCCTATGGCTACACCTTC
TRBV6-2/TRBV6-3	-	TRBJ2-1	-	CARSSRAGRGFF	TGTGCCCGCAGTTCAAGGGCAGGCCGCGGGTTCTTC
TRBV28	TRBD2	TRBJ2-1	-	CASSSLAGTGHEQFF	TGTGCCAGCAGTTCCCTAGCGGGGACGGGCCATGAGCAGTTCTTC
TRBV3-1	-	TRBJ2-4	few	CASSHTGLGGAKNIQYF	TGTGCCAGCAGCCATACAGGGCTCGGGGGAGCCAAAAACATTCAGTACTTC
TRBV12-3/TRBV12-4	TRBD1	TRBJ1-2	-	CASSFTGEISYGYTF	TGTGCCAGCAGTTTTACAGGGGAGATTAGCTATGGCTACACCTTC
TRBV20-1	TRBD2	TRBJ2-7	-	CSARPNSGETWDEQYF	TGCAGTGCTAGACCAAATAGCGGGGAGACGTGGGACGAGCAGTACTTC
TRBV20-1	TRBD2	TRBJ2-7	-	CSAARLRLAGVGEQYF	TGCAGTGCTGCCCGACTCCGACTAGCGGGAGTGGGCGAGCAGTACTTC
TRBV29-1	-	TRBJ1-1	-	CSVEMAAGTEAFF	TGCAGCGTTGAAATGGCAGCGGGAACTGAAGCTTTCTTT
TRBV3-1	-	TRBJ2-7	once	CACSQSPGQNYEQYF	TGTGCCTGCAGCCAATCCCCGGGACAAAACTACGAGCAGTACTTC
TRBV20-1	-	TRBJ1-6	-	CSARVEWGSYNSPLHF	TGCAGTGCTAGAGTCGAGTGGGGGTCCTATAATTCACCCCTCCACTTT
TRBV28	-	TRBJ1-5	-	CASSFPRYQPQHF	TGTGCCAGCAGTTTCCCCCGCTATCAGCCCCAGCATTTT
TRBV5-6	TRBD1	TRBJ1-4	few	CASSPDRLEKLFF	TGTGCCAGCAGTCCGGACAGGCTCGAAAAACTGTTTTTT
TRBV10-3	-	TRBJ1-3	-	CAISESVAGSAGNTIYF	TGTGCCATCAGTGAGTCGGTGGCAGGGTCCGCTGGAAACACCATATATTTT
TRBV6-5	-	TRBJ1-4	-	CASSTDGREKLFF	TGTGCCAGCAGTACTGACGGGCGCGAAAAACTGTTTTTT
TRBV7-2	-	TRBJ2-7	-	CASSLARGQSYEQYF	TGTGCCAGCAGCTTAGCGCGGGGGCAGTCCTACGAGCAGTACTTC
TRBV3-1	-	TRBJ2-1	-	CASSPTRRGSYNEQFF	TGTGCCAGCAGCCCCACAAGGCGGGGCTCCTACAATGAGCAGTTCTTC
TRBV25-1	-	TRBJ2-4	-	CASSDLRDVKNIQYF	TGTGCCAGCAGTGATCTAAGGGACGTCAAAAACATTCAGTACTTC
TRBV20-1	-	TRBJ2-2	-	CSARRGAANTGELFF	TGCAGTGCCAGGAGGGGGGCCGCGAACACCGGGGAGCTGTTTTTT
TRBV27	TRBD2	TRBJ2-7	-	CASQTYPSASGIYEQYF	TGTGCCAGCCAAACCTACCCCTCGGCTAGCGGGATTTACGAGCAGTACTTC
TRBV5-6	-	TRBJ2-5	-	CATGGSGNEQYF	TGTGCCACCGGGGGAAGTGGCAATGAGCAGTACTTC
TRBV5-1	-	TRBJ2-7	many	CASSLDLYEQYF	TGCGCCAGCAGCTTGGACCTTTACGAGCAGTACTTC
TRBV28	TRBD1	TRBJ2-3	-	CASSKTGSDTQYF	TGTGCCAGCAGCAAGACAGGGTCCGATACGCAGTATTTT
TRBV6-5	TRBD2	TRBJ2-3	-	CASRQSGALTDTQYF	TGTGCCAGCAGACAAAGCGGGGCCCTCACAGATACGCAGTATTTT
TRBV18	TRBD1	TRBJ1-1	-	CASSPQTGCEAFF	TGTGCCAGCTCACCACAGACAGGGTGTGAAGCTTTCTTT
TRBV12-3/TRBV12-4	TRBD1	TRBJ1-1	-	CASSFRTGVRNMNTEAFF	TGTGCCAGCAGCTTCCGGACAGGGGTCAGAAACATGAACACTGAAGCTTTCTTT
TRBV2	-	TRBJ2-1	-	CASSSLRGTIYNEQFF	TGTGCCAGCAGCTCGTTACGGGGTACAATCTACAATGAGCAGTTCTTC
TRBV10-1	-	TRBJ2-2	-	CASSERGGFEMVGELFF	TGCGCCAGCAGTGAGAGGGGCGGCTTTGAAATGGTCGGGGAGCTGTTTTTT
TRBV29-1	-	TRBJ1-1	few	CSVEPGFNTEAFF	TGCAGCGTTGAACCGGGATTCAACACTGAAGCTTTCTTT
TRBV2	-	TRBJ2-7	few	CASFRGYEQYF	TGTGCCAGCTTTAGGGGCTACGAGCAGTACTTC
TRBV29-1	-	TRBJ1-1	-	CSGIGPMNTEAFF	TGCAGCGGGATCGGGCCCATGAACACTGAAGCTTTCTTT
TRBV20-1	-	TRBJ2-3	-	CSASGERASTDTQYF	TGCAGTGCTAGTGGGGAGAGGGCCTCCACAGATACGCAGTATTTT
TRBV20-1	TRBD1	TRBJ1-2	-	CSAPNPGQGDYDYTF	TGCAGTGCTCCTAATCCGGGACAGGGGGACTATGACTACACCTTC
TRBV20-1	-	TRBJ2-7	-	CSAREGGAGYEQYF	TGCAGTGCTAGAGAGGGGGGCGCAGGATACGAGCAGTACTTC
TRBV6-1	-	TRBJ2-7	-	CASSEELSYEQYF	TGTGCCAGCAGTGAAGAGCTCTCCTACGAGCAGTACTTC
TRBV5-1	TRBD1	TRBJ2-7	many	CASSLGQGRNEQYF	TGCGCCAGCAGCTTAGGACAGGGGCGCAACGAGCAGTACTTC
TRBV27	TRBD2	TRBJ2-1	-	CASRGLAVRGMGEQFF	TGTGCCAGCAGAGGACTAGCGGTTCGGGGAATGGGTGAGCAGTTCTTC
TRBV5-1	TRBD1	TRBJ2-7	-	CASRYDRAYEQYF	TGCGCCAGCAGGTATGACAGGGCCTACGAGCAGTACTTC